This entry lists 3 T cell receptor beta chains sequenced from one sample in a study of T cell changes during pregnancy in multiple sclerosis. Profiling relied on immunoSEQ multiplex PCR, and the TCRdb table lists in-frame clones only, not all of them. There are 90,000 to 100,000 clones in the sample; 85% to 95% occur only once, and 3.5% to 4.5% lies in the top ten. The sequenced sample was peripheral blood, obtained in the first trimester of pregnancy. These receptors were taken from a female donor with multiple sclerosis, enrolled in a pregnancy study.

This chain joins TRBV6-1 and TRBJ1-1, with D unresolved. The V gene's germline CDR1 is MNHNS and CDR2 SASEGT. Trimming took off 6 bases at V and 1 base at J, with 9 bases between the two ends. The CDR3 runs 13 residues. This CDR3 is CASSPGSNTEAFF. The CDR3 DNA is TGTGCCAGCAGCCCGGGGTCGAACACTGAAGCTTTCTTT.

V usage is TRBV7-3 and J usage is TRBJ2-1, with TRBD1 matching 8 bases. This CDR3 contains 16 residues. With V trimmed by 5 bases and J by 6 bases, 12 bases remained unmatched. Germline V gene lookup returns CDR1 SGHTA and CDR2 FQGTGA. CDR3: CASSPRDRDRSNEQFF. CDR3 DNA: TGTGCCAGCAGCCCACGCGACCGGGACAGGAGCAATGAGCAGTTCTTC.

The chain combines TRBV9 with TRBJ2-5; TRBD2 aligns across 9 bases. The V and J ends lost 0 bases and 5 bases, in that order; junction bases with no gene match: 5. Germline V lookup: CDR1 SGDLS, CDR2 YYNGEE. The CDR3 totals 15 residues. The CDR3 protein is CASSVEAGGRETQYF. The CDR3 nucleotides are TGTGCCAGCAGCGTAGAAGCGGGGGGCAGGGAGACCCAGTACTTC. Filled out from reference TRBV9 and TRBJ2-5, the complete variable domain reads DSGVTQTPKHLITATGQRVTLRCSPRSGDLSVYWYQQSLDQGLQFLIQYYNGEERAKGNILERFSAQQFPDLHSELNLSSLELGDSALYFCASSVEAGGRETQYFGPGTRLLVL.